This T cell receptor beta chain was observed in a study of cytomegalovirus exposure and HLA in healthy donors. The study ran its PCR with 60 Vbeta and 13 Jbeta primers. Here immunoSEQ multiplex PCR was the method, and the copy in TCRdb shows in-frame clones only, minus some. The table records more than 95,000 clones, approximately 76% of them present only once. V shed 3 bases and J shed 4 bases, with 6 bases lying between them. The length of the CDR3 is 12 residues. Germline-derived CDR1 and CDR2 are MDHEN and SYDVKM. What was sequenced was PBMCs. The gene calls are TRBV28 and TRBJ1-2; D not certain. This receptor was identified in a man aged 45-65 years in good health and CMV-seropositive. The CDR3 region has the DNA TGTGCCAGCAGTTTTGACATCTATGGCTACACCTTC. Residues: CASSFDIYGYTF.